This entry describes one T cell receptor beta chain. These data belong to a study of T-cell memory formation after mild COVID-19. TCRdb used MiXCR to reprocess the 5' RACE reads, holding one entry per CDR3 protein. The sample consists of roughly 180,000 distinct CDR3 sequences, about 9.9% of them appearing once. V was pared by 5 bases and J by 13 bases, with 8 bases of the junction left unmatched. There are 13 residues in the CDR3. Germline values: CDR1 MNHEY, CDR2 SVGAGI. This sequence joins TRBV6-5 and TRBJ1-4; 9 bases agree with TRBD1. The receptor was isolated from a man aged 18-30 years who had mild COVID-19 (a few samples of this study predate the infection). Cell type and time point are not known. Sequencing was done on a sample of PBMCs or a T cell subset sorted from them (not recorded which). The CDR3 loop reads CASSRQGVNVLFF. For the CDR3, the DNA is TGTGCCAGCAGTCGACAGGGGGTTAATGTACTGTTTTTT.